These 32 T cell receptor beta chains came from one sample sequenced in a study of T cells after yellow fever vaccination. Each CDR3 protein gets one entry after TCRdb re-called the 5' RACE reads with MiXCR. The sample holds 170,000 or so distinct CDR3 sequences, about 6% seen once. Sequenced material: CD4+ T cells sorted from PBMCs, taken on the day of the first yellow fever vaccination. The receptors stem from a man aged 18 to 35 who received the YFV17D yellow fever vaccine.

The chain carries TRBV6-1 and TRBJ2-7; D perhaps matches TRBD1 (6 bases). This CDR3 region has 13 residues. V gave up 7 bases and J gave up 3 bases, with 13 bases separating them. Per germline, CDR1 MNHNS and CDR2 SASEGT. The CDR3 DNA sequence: TGTGCCAGCACCCCAGGACAGAGCTACGAGCAGTACGTC. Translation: CASTPGQSYEQYV.

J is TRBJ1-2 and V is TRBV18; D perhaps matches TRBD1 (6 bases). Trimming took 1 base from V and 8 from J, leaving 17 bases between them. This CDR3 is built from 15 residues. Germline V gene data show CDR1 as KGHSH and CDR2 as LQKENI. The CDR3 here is CASSPQGDHARGYTF. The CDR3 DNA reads TGTGCCAGCTCACCACAGGGGGATCACGCACGAGGCTACACCTTC.

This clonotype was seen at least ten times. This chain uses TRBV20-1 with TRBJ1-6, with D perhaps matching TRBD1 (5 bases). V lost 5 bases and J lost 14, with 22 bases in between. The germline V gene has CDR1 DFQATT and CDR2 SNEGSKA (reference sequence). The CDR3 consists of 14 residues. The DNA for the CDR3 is TGCAGTGCTGGAACCGCGGGACCGTTCGAAGCCCTCCACTTT. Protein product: CSAGTAGPFEALHF.

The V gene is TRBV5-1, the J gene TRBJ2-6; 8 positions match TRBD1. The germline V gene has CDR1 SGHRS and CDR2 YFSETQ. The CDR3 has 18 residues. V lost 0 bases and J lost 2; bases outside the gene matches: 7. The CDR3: CASSLAGGAFTGANVLTF. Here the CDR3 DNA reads TGCGCCAGCAGCTTGGCAGGGGGCGCTTTCACTGGGGCCAACGTCCTGACTTTC.

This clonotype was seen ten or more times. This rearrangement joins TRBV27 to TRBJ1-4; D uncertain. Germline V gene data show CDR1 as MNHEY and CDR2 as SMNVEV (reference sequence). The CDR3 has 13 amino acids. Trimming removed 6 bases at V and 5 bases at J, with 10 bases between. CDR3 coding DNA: TGTGCCAGCAGAAAGGGAATCAATGAAAAACTGTTTTTT. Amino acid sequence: CASRKGINEKLFF.

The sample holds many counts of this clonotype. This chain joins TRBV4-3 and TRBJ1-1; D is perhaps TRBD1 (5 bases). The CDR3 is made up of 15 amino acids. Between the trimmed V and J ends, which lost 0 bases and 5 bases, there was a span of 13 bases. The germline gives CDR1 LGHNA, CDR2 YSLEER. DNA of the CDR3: TGCGCCAGCAGCCAAGATTCGCGGGGCGGGACTGAAGCTTTCTTT. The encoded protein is CASSQDSRGGTEAFF.

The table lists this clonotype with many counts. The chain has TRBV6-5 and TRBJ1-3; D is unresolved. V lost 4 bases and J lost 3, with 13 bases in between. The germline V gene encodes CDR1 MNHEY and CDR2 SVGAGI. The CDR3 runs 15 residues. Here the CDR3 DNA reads TGTGCCAGCAGTTCCCTGTGGAGGGATGGAAACACCATATATTTT. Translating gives CASSSLWRDGNTIYF.

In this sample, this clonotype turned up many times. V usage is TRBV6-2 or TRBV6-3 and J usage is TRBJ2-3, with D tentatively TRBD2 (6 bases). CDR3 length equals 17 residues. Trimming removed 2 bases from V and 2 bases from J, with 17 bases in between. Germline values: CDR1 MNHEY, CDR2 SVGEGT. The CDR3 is CASSYRLPRGNTDTQYF. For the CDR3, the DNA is TGTGCCAGCAGTTACCGCCTTCCGCGGGGAAACACAGATACGCAGTATTTT.

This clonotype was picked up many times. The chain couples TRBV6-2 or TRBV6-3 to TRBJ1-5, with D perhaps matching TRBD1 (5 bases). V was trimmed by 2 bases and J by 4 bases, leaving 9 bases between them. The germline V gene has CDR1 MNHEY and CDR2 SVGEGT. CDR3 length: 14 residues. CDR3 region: CASSYRDPNQPQHF. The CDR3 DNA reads TGTGCCAGCAGTTACCGGGACCCTAATCAGCCCCAGCATTTT.

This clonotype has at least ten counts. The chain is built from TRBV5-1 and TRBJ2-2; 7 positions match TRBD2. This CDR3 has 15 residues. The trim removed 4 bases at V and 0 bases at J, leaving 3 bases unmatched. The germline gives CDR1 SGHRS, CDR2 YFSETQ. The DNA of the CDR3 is TGCGCCAGCAGCCCGAGCGGGACGAACACCGGGGAGCTGTTTTTT. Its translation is CASSPSGTNTGELFF.

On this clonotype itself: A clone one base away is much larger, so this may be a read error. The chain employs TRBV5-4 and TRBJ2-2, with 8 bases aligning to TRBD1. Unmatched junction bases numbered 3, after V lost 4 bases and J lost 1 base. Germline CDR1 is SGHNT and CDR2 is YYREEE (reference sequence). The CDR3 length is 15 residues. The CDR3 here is CASSRGTGNTGELFF. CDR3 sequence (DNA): TGTGCCAGCAGCCGCGGGACAGGGAACACCGGGGAGCTGTTTTTT.

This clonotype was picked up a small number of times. CDR3 nucleotide sequence: TGTGCTAGTGGTTTGCGGACAGGGTGGGCCAATCAGCCCCAGCATTTT. This gives the protein CASGLRTGWANQPQHF. The gene calls are TRBV12-5 and TRBJ1-5; 8 nucleotides line up with TRBD1. In germline, CDR1 is LGHNT, CDR2 FRNRAP. The CDR3 totals 16 residues. Germline trimming cut 2 bases from V and 3 bases from J; bases unmatched to any gene: 6.

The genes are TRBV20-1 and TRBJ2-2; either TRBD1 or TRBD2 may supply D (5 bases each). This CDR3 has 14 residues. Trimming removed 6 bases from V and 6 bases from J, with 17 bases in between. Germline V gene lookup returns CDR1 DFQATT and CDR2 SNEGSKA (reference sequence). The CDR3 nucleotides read TGCAGTGCGAGAACCCCTCTGGGGGCCGGGGAGCTGTTTTTT. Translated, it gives CSARTPLGAGELFF.

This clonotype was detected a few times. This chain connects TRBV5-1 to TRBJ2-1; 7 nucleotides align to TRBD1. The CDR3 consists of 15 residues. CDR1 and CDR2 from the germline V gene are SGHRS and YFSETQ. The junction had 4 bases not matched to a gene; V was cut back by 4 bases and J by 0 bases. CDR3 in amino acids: CASSGGQSSYNEQFF. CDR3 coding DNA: TGCGCCAGCAGCGGGGGACAGAGCTCCTACAATGAGCAGTTCTTC.

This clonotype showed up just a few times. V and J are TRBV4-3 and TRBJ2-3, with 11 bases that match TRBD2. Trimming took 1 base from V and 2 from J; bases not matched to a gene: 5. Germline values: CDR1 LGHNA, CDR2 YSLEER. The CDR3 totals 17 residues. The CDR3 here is CASSQGTSGLFTDTQYF. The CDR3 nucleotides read TGCGCCAGCAGCCAAGGGACTAGCGGGTTATTCACAGATACGCAGTATTTT.

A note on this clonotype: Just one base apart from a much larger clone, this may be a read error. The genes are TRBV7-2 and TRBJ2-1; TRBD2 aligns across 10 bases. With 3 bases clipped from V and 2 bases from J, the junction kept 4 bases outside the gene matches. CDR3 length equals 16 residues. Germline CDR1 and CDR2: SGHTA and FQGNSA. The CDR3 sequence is CASSFLAGATYNEQFF. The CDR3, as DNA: TGTGCCAGCAGCTTCCTAGCGGGGGCTACCTACAATGAGCAGTTCTTC.

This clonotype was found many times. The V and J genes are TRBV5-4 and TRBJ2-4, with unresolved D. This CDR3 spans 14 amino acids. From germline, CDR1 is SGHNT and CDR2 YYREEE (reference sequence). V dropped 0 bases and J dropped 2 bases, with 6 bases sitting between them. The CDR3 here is CASSLAGPKNIQYF. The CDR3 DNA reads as TGTGCCAGCAGCTTGGCCGGCCCCAAAAACATTCAGTACTTC.

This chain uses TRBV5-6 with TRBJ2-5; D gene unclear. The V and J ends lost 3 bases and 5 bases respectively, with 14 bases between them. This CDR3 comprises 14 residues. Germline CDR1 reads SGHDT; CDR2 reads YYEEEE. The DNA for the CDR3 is TGTGCCAGCAGCTGGAGTAGGGTTCGGGAGACCCAGTACTTC. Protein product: CASSWSRVRETQYF.

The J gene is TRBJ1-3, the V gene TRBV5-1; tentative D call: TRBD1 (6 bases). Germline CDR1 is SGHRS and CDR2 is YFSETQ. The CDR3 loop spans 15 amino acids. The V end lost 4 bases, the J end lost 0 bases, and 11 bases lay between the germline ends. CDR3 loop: CASSIGQRSGNTIYF. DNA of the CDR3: TGCGCCAGCAGCATAGGACAGCGCTCTGGAAACACCATATATTTT.

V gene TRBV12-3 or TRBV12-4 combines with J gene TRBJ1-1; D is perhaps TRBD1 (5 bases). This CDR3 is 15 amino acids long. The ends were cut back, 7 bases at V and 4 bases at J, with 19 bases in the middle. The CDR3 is CASTQRGEGSTEAFF. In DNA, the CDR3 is TGTGCCAGCACCCAACGGGGGGAAGGGAGCACTGAAGCTTTCTTT.

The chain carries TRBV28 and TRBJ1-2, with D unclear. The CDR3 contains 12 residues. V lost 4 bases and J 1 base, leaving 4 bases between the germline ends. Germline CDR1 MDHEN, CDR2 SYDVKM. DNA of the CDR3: TGTGCCAGCAGTTATGATAACTATGGCTACACCTTC. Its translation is CASSYDNYGYTF.

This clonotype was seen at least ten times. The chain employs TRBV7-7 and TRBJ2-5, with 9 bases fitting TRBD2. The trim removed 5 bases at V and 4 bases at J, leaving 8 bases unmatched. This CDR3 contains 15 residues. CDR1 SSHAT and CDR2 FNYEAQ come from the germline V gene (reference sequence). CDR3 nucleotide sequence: TGTGCCAGCAGCCGAAATCCAGCGGGGGGAGAGACCCAGTACTTC. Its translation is CASSRNPAGGETQYF. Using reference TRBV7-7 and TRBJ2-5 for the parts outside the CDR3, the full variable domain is GAGVSQSPRYKVTKRGQDVTLRCDPISSHATLYWYQQALGQGPEFLTYFNYEAQPDKSGLPSDRFSAERPEGSISTLTIQRTEQRDSAMYRCASSRNPAGGETQYFGPGTRLLVL.

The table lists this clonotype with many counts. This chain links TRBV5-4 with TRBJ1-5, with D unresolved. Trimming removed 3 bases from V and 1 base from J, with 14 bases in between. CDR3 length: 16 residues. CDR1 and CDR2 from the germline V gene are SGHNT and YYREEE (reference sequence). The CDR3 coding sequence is TGTGCCAGCAGCTCGGTACTCATGGAGAGCAATCAGCCCCAGCATTTT. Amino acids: CASSSVLMESNQPQHF. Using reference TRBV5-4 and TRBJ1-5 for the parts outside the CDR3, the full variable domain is ETGVTQSPTHLIKTRGQQVTLRCSSQSGHNTVSWYQQALGQGPQFIFQYYREEENGRGNFPPRFSGLQFPNYSSELNVNALELDDSALYLCASSSVLMESNQPQHFGDGTRLSIL.

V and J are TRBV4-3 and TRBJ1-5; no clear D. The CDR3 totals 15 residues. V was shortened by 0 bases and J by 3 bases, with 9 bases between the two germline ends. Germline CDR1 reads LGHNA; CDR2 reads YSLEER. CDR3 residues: CASSQDPVPNQPQHF. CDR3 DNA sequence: TGCGCCAGCAGCCAAGATCCCGTTCCCAATCAGCCCCAGCATTTT.

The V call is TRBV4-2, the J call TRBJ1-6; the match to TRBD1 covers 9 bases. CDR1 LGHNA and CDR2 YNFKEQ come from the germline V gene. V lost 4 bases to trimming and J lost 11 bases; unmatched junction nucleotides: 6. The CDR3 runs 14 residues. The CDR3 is CASSRRDREPPLHF. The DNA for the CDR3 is TGTGCCAGCAGCCGCCGGGACAGGGAGCCACCCCTCCACTTT.

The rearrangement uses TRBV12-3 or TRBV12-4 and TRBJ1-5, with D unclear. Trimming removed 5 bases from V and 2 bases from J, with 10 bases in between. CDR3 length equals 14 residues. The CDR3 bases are TGTGCCAGCAGTCCCCAGGCCGGCAATCAGCCCCAGCATTTT. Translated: CASSPQAGNQPQHF.

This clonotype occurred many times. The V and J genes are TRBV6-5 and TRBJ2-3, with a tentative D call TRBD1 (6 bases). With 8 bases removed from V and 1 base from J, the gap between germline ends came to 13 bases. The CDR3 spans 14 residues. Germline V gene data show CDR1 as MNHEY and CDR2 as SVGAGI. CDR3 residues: CASLWNRGTDTQYF. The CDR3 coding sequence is TGTGCCAGCTTATGGAACAGGGGCACAGATACGCAGTATTTT.

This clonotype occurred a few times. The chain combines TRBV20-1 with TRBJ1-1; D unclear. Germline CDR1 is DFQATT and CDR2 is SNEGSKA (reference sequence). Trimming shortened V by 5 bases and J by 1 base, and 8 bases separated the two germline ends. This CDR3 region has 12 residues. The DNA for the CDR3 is TGCAGTGCTCCGGACGGGAACACTGAAGCTTTCTTT. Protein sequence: CSAPDGNTEAFF.

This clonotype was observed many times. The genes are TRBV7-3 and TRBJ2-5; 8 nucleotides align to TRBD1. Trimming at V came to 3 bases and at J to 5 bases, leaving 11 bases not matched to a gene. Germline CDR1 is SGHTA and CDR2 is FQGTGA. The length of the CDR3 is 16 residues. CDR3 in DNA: TGTGCCAGCAGCTTCGACGGGGACAGGCGTAGGGAGACCCAGTACTTC. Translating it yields CASSFDGDRRRETQYF. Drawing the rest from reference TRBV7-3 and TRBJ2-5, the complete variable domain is GAGVSQTPSNKVTEKGKYVELRCDPISGHTALYWYRQSLGQGPEFLIYFQGTGAADDSGLPNDRFFAVRPEGSVSTLKIQRTERGDSAVYLCASSFDGDRRRETQYFGPGTRLLVL.

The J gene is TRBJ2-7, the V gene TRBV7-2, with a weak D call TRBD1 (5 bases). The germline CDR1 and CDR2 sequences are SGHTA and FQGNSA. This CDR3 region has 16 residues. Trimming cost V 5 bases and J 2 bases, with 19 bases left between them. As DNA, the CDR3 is TGTGCCAGCAGCCTCGGCGCCAGGGCAGCTACCTACGAGCAGTACTTC. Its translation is CASSLGARAATYEQYF.

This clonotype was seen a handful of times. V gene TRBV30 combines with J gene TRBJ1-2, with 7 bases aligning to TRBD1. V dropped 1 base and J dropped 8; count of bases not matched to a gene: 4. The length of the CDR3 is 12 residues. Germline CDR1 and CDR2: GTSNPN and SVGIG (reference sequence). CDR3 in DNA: TGTGCCTGGAGTGAGACAGGGAGCGGCTACACCTTC. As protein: CAWSETGSGYTF.

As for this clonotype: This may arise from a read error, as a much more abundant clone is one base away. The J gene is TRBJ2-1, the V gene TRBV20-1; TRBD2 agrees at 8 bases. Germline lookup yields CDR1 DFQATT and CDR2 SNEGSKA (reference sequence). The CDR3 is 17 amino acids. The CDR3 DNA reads TGCTGTGCTAGAATGGGACGGACGGGGGGGCCTCGGGATGAGCAGTTCTTC. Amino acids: CCARMGRTGGPRDEQFF.